This T cell receptor (beta chain) originates from a study of blood T cell repertoires in COVID-19. Study background: T cells, B-cell-depleted T cells, or PBMCs provided the cDNA or gDNA that served as material.

The data were produced by immunoSEQ multiplex PCR, yet TCRdb's version contains in-frame clones alone and is incomplete. The profile covers some 500,000 clones, with around 89% appearing a single time and less than 2% taken by the ten largest. The CDR3 contains 11 residues. The germline V and J ends were trimmed by 3 bases and 9 bases, with 6 bases remaining between them. CDR1 SGHDN and CDR2 FVKESK come from the germline V gene. The TCR was taken from a woman between 40 and 50 years old who had recovered from COVID-19. The chain carries TRBV14 and TRBJ2-1; D not certain. Sequencing was done on a sample of PBMCs or T cells enriched from blood (not recorded which). The chain's CDR3 is CASSHLGEQFF. The CDR3 nucleotides are TGTGCCAGCAGCCATCTCGGTGAGCAGTTCTTC.